Following are 10 T cell receptor beta chains from one sample sequenced in a study of blood T cell repertoires in COVID-19. Assay used: immunoSEQ multiplex PCR; TCRdb lists only in-frame clones, some missing. The sample yields about 400,000 clones, roughly 87% seen once. The specimen sequenced was PBMCs or T cells enriched from blood (not recorded which). These receptors were collected from a woman in her 40s with acute COVID-19.

V is TRBV6-5 and J is TRBJ1-6, with no clear D. CDR1 and CDR2 from the germline V gene are MNHEY and SVGAGI. Trimming stripped 0 bases from V and 8 bases from J, with 8 bases between. The CDR3 is made up of 14 amino acids. The CDR3 reads CASSYSMVDSPLHF. CDR3 DNA: TGTGCCAGCAGTTACTCGATGGTAGATTCACCCCTCCACTTT.

This clone was seen more than once but under ten times. The chain has TRBV2 and TRBJ1-2; 7 nucleotides match TRBD1. CDR1 is SNHLY and CDR2 is FYNNEI in the germline V gene. The CDR3 length is 10 residues. J lost 13 bases, V lost 7 bases, and 6 bases had no gene match. The DNA for the CDR3 is TGTGCCAGCACCCCAGGGGGTCCCACCTTC. Translated: CASTPGGPTF.

This sequence joins TRBV29-1 and TRBJ1-1; D perhaps matches TRBD1 (6 bases). CDR3 length equals 12 residues. The ends were cut back, 4 bases at V and 5 bases at J, with 11 bases in the middle. Germline loops: CDR1 SQVTM, CDR2 ANQGSEA. The CDR3, as DNA: TGCAGCGTTGTATCAGGGGTTACTGAAGCTTTCTTT. Residues: CSVVSGVTEAFF.

J is TRBJ1-2 and V is TRBV7-9; TRBD1 is a possible D gene (6 bases). This CDR3 comprises 12 residues. V was pared by 4 bases and J by 5 bases, with 8 bases between. CDR1 and CDR2 from the germline V gene are SEHNR and FQNEAQ (reference sequence). CDR3: CASSWTDYGYTF. In DNA form, the CDR3 reads TGTGCCAGCAGCTGGACAGATTATGGCTACACCTTC.

The gene calls are TRBV11-2 and TRBJ1-6, with D tentatively TRBD1 (5 bases). Trimming shortened V by 0 bases and J by 3 bases, and 15 bases separated the two germline ends. CDR1 and CDR2 from the germline V gene are SGHAT and FQNNGV. This CDR3 region has 18 residues. This CDR3 is CASSLEVLGGSYNSPLHF. DNA of the CDR3: TGTGCCAGCAGCTTAGAAGTTCTGGGGGGTAGCTATAATTCACCCCTCCACTTT.

The gene calls are TRBV11-2 and TRBJ2-1; 15 bases agree with TRBD2. Germline trimming cut 6 bases from V and 7 bases from J; bases unmatched to any gene: 4. The CDR3 has 15 amino acids. The germline gives CDR1 SGHAT, CDR2 FQNNGV. Written as DNA, the CDR3 is TGTGCCAGCAGGCCGGGACTAGCGGGGGGAAATGAGCAGTTCTTC. Residues: CASRPGLAGGNEQFF.

The chain uses TRBV6-2 or TRBV6-3 and TRBJ1-4; D ambiguous. With 4 bases removed from V and 4 bases from J, the gap between germline ends came to 16 bases. CDR1 and CDR2 from the germline V gene are MNHEY and SVGEGT. The CDR3 covers 16 residues. The CDR3 DNA sequence: TGTGCCAGCAGTTCCCCTAGGAGGGCGGATAATGAAAAACTGTTTTTT. It specifies CASSSPRRADNEKLFF.

On this clone itself: A read error may produce the germline difference seen at one junction end. The gene calls are TRBV25-1 and TRBJ1-1; 7 bases are a match to TRBD1. The CDR3 totals 11 residues. In germline, CDR1 is MGHDK, CDR2 SYGVNS. The CDR3, as DNA: TGTGCCAGCACTCGACAGGGTGAATCTTTCTTT. Translating it yields CASTRQGESFF. Supplemented by reference TRBV25-1 and TRBJ1-1, the full variable domain reads EADIYQTPRYLVIGTGKKITLECSQTMGHDKMYWYQQDPGMELHLIHYSYGVNSTEKGDLSSESTVSRIRTEHFPLTLESARPSHTSQYLCASTRQGESFFGQGTRLTVV.

This chain connects TRBV9 to TRBJ2-3; tentative D call: TRBD2 (6 bases). V dropped 0 bases and J dropped 2 bases, with 7 bases sitting between them. This CDR3 comprises 14 residues. From germline, CDR1 is SGDLS and CDR2 YYNGEE. The CDR3 region is CASSVGTTTDTQYF. The CDR3 nucleotides are TGTGCCAGCAGCGTAGGGACTACCACAGATACGCAGTATTTT.

This clone came up once. This sequence joins TRBV29-1 and TRBJ2-2; TRBD2 aligns across 11 bases. The CDR3 totals 16 residues. The junction had 9 bases not matched to a gene; V was cut back by 7 bases and J by 2 bases. Germline lookup yields CDR1 SQVTM and CDR2 ANQGSEA. The CDR3 nucleotides are TGCAGCGCTGTACTAGCGGGGGCTTCTAACACCGGGGAGCTGTTTTTT. Translating gives CSAVLAGASNTGELFF.